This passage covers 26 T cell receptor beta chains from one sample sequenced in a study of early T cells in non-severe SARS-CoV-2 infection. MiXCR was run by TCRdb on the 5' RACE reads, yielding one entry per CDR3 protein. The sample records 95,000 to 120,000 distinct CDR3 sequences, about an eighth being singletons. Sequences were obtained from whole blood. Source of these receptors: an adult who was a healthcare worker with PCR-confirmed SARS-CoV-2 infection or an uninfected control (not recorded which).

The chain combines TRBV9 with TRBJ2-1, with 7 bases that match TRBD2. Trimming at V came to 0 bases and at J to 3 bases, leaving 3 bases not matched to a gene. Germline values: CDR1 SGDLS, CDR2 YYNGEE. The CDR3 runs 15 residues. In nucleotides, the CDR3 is TGTGCCAGCAGCGTAGAGGGAGGGGTCTACAATGAGCAGTTCTTC. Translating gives CASSVEGGVYNEQFF.

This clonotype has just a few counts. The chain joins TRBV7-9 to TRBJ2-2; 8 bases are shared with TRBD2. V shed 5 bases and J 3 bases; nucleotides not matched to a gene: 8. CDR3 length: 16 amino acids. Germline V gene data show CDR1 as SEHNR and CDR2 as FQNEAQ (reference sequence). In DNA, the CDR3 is TGTGCCAGCAGCCCCCCGGGACTAGGAGACACCGGGGAGCTGTTTTTT. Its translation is CASSPPGLGDTGELFF.

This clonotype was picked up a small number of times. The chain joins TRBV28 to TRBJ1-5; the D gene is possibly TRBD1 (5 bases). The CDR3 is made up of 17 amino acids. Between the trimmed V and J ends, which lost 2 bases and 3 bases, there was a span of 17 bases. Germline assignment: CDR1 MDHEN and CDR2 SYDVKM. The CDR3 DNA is TGTGCCAGCAGTTTAACTGGGGCAGCCCGTGACAATCAGCCCCAGCATTTT. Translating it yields CASSLTGAARDNQPQHF.

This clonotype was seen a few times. The CDR3 sequence is CSVEEREWGQQFF. The CDR3 nucleotides read TGCAGCGTTGAGGAGCGGGAGTGGGGACAGCAGTTCTTC. The chain couples TRBV29-1 to TRBJ2-1, with 8 bases lining up with TRBD2. This CDR3 spans 13 amino acids. The ends lost 3 bases at V and 11 bases at J; junction bases unmatched: 9. The germline gives CDR1 SQVTM, CDR2 ANQGSEA.

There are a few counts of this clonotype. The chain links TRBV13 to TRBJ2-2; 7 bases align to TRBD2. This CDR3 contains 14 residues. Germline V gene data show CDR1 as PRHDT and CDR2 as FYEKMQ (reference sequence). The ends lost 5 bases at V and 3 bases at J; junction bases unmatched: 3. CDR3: CASSPGLDTGELFF. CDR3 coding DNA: TGTGCCAGCAGCCCCGGACTAGACACCGGGGAGCTGTTTTTT. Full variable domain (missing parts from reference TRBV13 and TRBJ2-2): AAGVIQSPRHLIKEKRETATLKCYPIPRHDTVYWYQQGPGQDPQFLISFYEKMQSDKGSIPDRFSAQQFSDYHSELNMSSLELGDSALYFCASSPGLDTGELFFGEGSRLTVL.

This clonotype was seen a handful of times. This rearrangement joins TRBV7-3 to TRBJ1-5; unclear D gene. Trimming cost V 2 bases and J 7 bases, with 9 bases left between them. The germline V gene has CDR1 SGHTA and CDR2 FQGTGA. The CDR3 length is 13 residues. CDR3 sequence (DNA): TGTGCCAGCAGCTTATTTTCGGGGCAGCCCCAGCATTTT. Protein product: CASSLFSGQPQHF.

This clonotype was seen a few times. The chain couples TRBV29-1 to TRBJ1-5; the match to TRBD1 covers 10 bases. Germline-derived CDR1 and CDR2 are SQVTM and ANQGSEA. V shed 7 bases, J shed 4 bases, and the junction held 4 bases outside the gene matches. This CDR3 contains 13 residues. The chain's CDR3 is CSAGQGGNQPQHF. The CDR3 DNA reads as TGCAGCGCCGGACAGGGGGGGAATCAGCCCCAGCATTTT.

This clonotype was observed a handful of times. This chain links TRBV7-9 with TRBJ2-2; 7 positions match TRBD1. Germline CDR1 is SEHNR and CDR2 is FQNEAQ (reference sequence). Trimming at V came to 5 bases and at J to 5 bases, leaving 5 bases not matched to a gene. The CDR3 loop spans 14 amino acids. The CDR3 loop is CASSVNRGTGELFF. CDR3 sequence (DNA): TGTGCCAGCAGCGTTAACAGGGGAACCGGGGAGCTGTTTTTT.

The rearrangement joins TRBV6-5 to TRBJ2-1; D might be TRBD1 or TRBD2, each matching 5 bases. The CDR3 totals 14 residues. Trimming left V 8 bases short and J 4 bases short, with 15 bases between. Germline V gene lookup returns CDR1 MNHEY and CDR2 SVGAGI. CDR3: CASGRDLTYNEQFF. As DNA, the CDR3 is TGTGCCAGCGGTCGGGACCTGACTTACAATGAGCAGTTCTTC.

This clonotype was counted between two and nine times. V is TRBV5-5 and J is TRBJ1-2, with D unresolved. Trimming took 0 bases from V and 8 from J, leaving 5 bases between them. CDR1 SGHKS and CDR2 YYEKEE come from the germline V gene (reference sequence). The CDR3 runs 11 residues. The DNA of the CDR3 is TGTGCCAGCAGCTTGGTTTGGGGCTACACCTTC. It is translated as CASSLVWGYTF.

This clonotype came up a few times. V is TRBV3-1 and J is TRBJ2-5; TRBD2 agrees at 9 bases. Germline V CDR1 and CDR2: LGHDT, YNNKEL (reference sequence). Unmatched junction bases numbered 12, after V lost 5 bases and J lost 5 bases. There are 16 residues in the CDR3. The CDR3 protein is CASSSVPGLAGETQYF. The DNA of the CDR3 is TGTGCCAGCAGCTCTGTACCGGGACTAGCCGGTGAGACCCAGTACTTC.

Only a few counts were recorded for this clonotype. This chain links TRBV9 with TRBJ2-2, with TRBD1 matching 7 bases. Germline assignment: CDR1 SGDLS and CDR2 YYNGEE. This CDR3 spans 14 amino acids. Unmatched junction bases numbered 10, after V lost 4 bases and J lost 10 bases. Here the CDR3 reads CASSSGQAQSELFF. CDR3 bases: TGTGCCAGCAGCTCTGGACAGGCCCAATCGGAGCTGTTTTTT.

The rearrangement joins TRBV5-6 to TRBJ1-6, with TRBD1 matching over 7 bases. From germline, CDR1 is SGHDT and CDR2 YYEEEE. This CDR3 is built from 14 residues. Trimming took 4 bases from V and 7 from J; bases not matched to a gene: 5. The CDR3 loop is CASSTTGSNSPLHF. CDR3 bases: TGTGCCAGCAGCACGACAGGGTCGAATTCACCCCTCCACTTT. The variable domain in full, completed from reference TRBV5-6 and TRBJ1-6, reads DAGVTQSPTHLIKTRGQQVTLRCSPKSGHDTVSWYQQALGQGPQFIFQYYEEEERQRGNFPDRFSGHQFPNYSSELNVNALLLGDSALYLCASSTTGSNSPLHFGNGTRLTVT.

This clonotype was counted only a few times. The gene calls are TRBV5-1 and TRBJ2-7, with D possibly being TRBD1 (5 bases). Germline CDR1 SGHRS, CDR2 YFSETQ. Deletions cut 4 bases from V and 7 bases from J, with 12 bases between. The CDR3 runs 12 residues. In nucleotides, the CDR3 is TGCGCCAGCAGCCCGTCGACAGAAGAGCAGTACTTC. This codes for CASSPSTEEQYF.

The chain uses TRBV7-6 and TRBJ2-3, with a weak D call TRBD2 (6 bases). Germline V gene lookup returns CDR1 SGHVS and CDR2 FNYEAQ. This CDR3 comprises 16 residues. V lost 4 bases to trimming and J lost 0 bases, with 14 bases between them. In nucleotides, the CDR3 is TGTGCCAGCAGCTCGGCCGGGGGTTCTAGCACAGATACGCAGTATTTT. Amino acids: CASSSAGGSSTDTQYF.

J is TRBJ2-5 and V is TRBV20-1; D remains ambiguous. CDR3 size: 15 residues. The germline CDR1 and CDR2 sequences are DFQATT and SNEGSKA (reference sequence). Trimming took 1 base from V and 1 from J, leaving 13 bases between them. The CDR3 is CSARAHESSQETQYF. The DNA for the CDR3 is TGCAGTGCTAGAGCCCATGAGAGCTCCCAAGAGACCCAGTACTTC.

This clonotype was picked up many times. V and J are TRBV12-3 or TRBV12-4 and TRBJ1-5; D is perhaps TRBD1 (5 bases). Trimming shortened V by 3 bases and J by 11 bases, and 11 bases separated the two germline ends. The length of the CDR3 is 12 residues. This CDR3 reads CASSFPGGAQHF. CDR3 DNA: TGTGCCAGCAGTTTCCCGGGAGGGGCCCAGCATTTT.

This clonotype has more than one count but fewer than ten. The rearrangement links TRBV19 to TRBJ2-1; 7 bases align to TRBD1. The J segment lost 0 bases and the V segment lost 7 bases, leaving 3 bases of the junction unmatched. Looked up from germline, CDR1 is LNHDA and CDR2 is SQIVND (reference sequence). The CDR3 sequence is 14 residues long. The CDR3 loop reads CASNEGASYNEQFF. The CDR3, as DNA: TGTGCCAGTAACGAGGGGGCCTCCTACAATGAGCAGTTCTTC.

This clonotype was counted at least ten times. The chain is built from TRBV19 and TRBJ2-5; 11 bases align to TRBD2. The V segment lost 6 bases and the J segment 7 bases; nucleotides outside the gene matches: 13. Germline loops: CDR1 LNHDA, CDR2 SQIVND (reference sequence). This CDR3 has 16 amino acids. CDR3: CASRVSGLAVPGTQYF. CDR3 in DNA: TGTGCCAGTAGGGTTTCGGGACTAGCGGTCCCCGGGACCCAGTACTTC.

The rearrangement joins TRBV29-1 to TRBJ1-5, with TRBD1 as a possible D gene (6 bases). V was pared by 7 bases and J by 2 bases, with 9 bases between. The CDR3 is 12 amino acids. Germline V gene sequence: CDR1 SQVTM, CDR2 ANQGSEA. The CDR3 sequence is CSARTGNQPQHF. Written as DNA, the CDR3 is TGCAGCGCACGGACAGGCAATCAGCCCCAGCATTTT.

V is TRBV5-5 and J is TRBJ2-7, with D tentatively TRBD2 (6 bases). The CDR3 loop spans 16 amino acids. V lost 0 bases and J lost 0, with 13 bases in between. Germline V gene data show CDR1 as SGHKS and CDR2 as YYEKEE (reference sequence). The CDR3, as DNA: TGTGCCAGCAGCTTGGATCATGCTAGCGTCTCCTACGAGCAGTACTTC. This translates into CASSLDHASVSYEQYF.

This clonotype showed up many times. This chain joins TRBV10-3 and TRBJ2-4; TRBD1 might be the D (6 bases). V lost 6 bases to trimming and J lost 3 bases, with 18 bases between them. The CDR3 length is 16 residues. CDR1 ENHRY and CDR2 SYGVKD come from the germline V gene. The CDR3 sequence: CAISSPDRLDKNIQYF. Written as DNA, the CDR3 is TGTGCCATCAGCTCTCCCGACAGGTTGGACAAAAACATTCAGTACTTC.

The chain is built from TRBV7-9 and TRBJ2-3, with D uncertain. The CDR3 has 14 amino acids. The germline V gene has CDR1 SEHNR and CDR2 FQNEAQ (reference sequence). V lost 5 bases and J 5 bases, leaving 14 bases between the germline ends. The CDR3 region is CASSALKELDTQYF. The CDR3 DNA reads TGTGCCAGCAGCGCCCTTAAGGAGTTAGATACGCAGTATTTT.

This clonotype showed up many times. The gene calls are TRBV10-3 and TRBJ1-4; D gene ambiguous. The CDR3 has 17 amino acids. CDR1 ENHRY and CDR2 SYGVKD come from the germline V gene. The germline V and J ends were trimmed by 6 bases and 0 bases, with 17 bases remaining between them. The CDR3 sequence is CAISPGGGGTTNEKLFF. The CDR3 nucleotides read TGTGCCATCAGCCCAGGAGGTGGAGGGACAACTAATGAAAAACTGTTTTTT.

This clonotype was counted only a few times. The CDR3: CASSQEPTGGEAFF. The DNA of the CDR3 is TGTGCCAGCAGCCAAGAACCGACGGGAGGTGAAGCTTTCTTT. The genes are TRBV3-1 and TRBJ1-1; D remains unclear. The CDR3 covers 14 residues. Trimming cost V 0 bases and J 7 bases, with 12 bases left between them. Germline lookup yields CDR1 LGHDT and CDR2 YNNKEL (reference sequence).

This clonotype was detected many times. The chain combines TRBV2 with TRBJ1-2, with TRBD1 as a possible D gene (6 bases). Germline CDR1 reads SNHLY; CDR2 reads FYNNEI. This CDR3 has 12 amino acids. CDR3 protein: CAGRQVGYGYTF. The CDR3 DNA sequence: TGTGCGGGCCGACAGGTCGGCTATGGCTACACCTTC.